This entry concerns a single T cell receptor (delta chain). At least ten counts were recorded for this clone. It lacks a known antigen. Per-base quality was not reported, and no clone a single base away is much larger than it. This specimen belongs to a study of γδ T cells in repeated Plasmodium falciparum infection (dated by TCRdb to the early 2020s). About the investigation overall: In the natural-infection arm, Malian children exposed to intense seasonal malaria transmission were enrolled and compared against age and gender matched Australian children. Malian gammadelta TCR repertoires were analysed cross-sectionally during no-transmission periods and longitudinally across acute febrile malaria episodes. Samples from controlled-infection subjects were taken at baseline, just before selected infections, and 21 days after each infection. The study examined how repeated Plasmodium falciparum infection shapes the human gammadelta T cell repertoire, using natural infection in Mali and controlled human malaria infection. About five malaria-naive U.S. adults underwent four controlled human malaria infections by bites from P. falciparum NF54-infected Anopheles stephensi mosquitoes over 644 days.

Broader findings and caveats from the paper: Because the controlled-infection cohort was small, analysis of inter-individual variability in gammadelta T cell responses was limited. Generalizability was limited because the Malian cohort was drawn from a small rural village of predominantly one ethnic group.

The receptor library was made with multiplex PCR. The instrument was an Illumina MiSeq. Both TCR gamma (TRG) and TCR delta (TRD) chains were sequenced from each sorted gammadelta T cell sample. From the authors' description of their analysis: The repertoire analyses used clonotype tree plots, the accumulated frequency of the top 20 clonotypes, and diversity index (DI) and D75 metrics. With CATT, TCRdb called clones again from the public reads; duplicate DNA rows were later joined. The V and J calls shown here were made by TCRdb, not taken from the authors' results. Within this sample are 53,000 or so delta-chain clones, with more than 1.5% of them counted one time only. The leading ten clones occupy roughly a quarter of the sample. The receptor was isolated from a pool of human donors (malaria-infected and uninfected, not separated). Specimen: gamma-delta T cells from blood.

The CDR3: CALGEPSYGRTGGYPYTDKLIF. The DNA sequence is as follows: TGTGCTCTTGGGGAACCTTCCTACGGACGAACTGGGGGATACCCGTACACCGATAAACTCATCTTT. The chain is encoded by TRDV1 joined to TRDJ1; 12 of the junction bases match TRDD3. According to the germline V gene, CDR1 reads TSWWSYY and CDR2 reads QGS. The CDR3 spans 22 residues, from the cysteine through the phenylalanine. Left in the record is the CDR3 DNA by itself, 66 bases read in frame from the first base. V is pruned by 1 base and J by 0 bases, leaving 18 bases of the junction without a gene match.